The 26 T cell receptor beta chains given below trace back to one sample, sequenced in a study of neoadjuvant anti-PD-1 for oral cavity cancer. This table comes from immunoSEQ multiplex PCR, and its TCRdb copy is limited to in-frame clones, with some not included. This table holds 60,000 to 80,000 clones, 79% found once. The specimen comprised PBMCs, sampled before nivolumab (anti-PD-1) treatment. All receptors derive from a person aged 35 to 85 with oral cavity squamous cell carcinoma.

Only a few counts were recorded for this clone. V and J are TRBV5-6 and TRBJ1-2; no reliable D call. Germline CDR1 reads SGHDT; CDR2 reads YYEEEE. V was pared by 0 bases and J by 6 bases, with 6 bases between. The CDR3 has 12 residues. The CDR3 nucleotides are TGTGCCAGCAGCTTGGTTGGGGATGGCTACACCTTC. It encodes CASSLVGDGYTF.

The chain recombines TRBV19 with TRBJ1-1; D perhaps matches TRBD1 (6 bases). The CDR3 spans 15 residues. CDR1 is LNHDA and CDR2 is SQIVND in the germline V gene (reference sequence). V lost 3 bases and J 4 bases, leaving 15 bases between the germline ends. The chain's CDR3 is CASSMGAGRSTEAFF. CDR3 sequence (DNA): TGTGCCAGTAGTATGGGGGCAGGGAGGAGCACTGAAGCTTTCTTT.

This rearrangement joins TRBV2 to TRBJ1-5; perhaps TRBD1 as D (6 bases). Trimming cost V 4 bases and J 2 bases, with 6 bases left between them. The V gene's germline CDR1 is SNHLY and CDR2 FYNNEI. CDR3 length equals 13 residues. The CDR3 region has the DNA TGTGCCAGCAGTGGACAGGGCAATCAGCCCCAGCATTTT. It encodes CASSGQGNQPQHF.

J is TRBJ2-7 and V is TRBV10-3; D unclear. This CDR3 has 14 amino acids. In germline, CDR1 is ENHRY, CDR2 SYGVKD. Trimming removed 0 bases at V and 13 bases at J, with 19 bases between. CDR3 in amino acids: CAISESNPNTRSYF. In DNA, the CDR3 is TGTGCCATCAGTGAGTCGAATCCGAACACAAGGAGCTACTTC.

In nucleotides, the CDR3 is TGTGCTAGTGGTTTGGTCCAAGGGGGGCGAAGCAATCAGCCCCAGCATTTT. Protein product: CASGLVQGGRSNQPQHF. The gene calls are TRBV12-5 and TRBJ1-5, with TRBD1 as a possible D gene (6 bases). The V end was cut by 0 bases, the J end by 1 base, with 13 bases between. Germline CDR1 is LGHNT and CDR2 is FRNRAP. The CDR3 is made up of 17 amino acids.

The V and J genes are TRBV30 and TRBJ2-2; D unresolved. CDR1 is GTSNPN, CDR2 SVGIG, per germline (reference sequence). The length of the CDR3 is 14 residues. V lost 0 bases and J lost 2, with 7 bases in between. The CDR3 here is CAWSVSANTGELFF. CDR3 in DNA: TGTGCCTGGAGTGTTTCGGCAAACACCGGGGAGCTGTTTTTT.

V is TRBV19 and J is TRBJ2-7; D call uncertain. Trimming shortened V by 2 bases and J by 2 bases, and 10 bases separated the two germline ends. The CDR3 is made up of 14 amino acids. The germline gives CDR1 LNHDA, CDR2 SQIVND (reference sequence). In DNA form, the CDR3 reads TGTGCCAGTAGTATAAAGGGATCAACCTACGAGCAGTACTTC. Protein sequence: CASSIKGSTYEQYF.

The V and J genes are TRBV10-1 and TRBJ2-3; maybe TRBD2 (5 bases). Germline CDR1 WNHNN, CDR2 SYGVQD (reference sequence). The length of the CDR3 is 16 residues. Trimming took 0 bases from V and 0 from J, leaving 10 bases between them. The CDR3 protein is CASSESKTTSTDTQYF. Here the CDR3 DNA reads TGCGCCAGCAGTGAGTCAAAGACTACTAGCACAGATACGCAGTATTTT.

The chain has TRBV12-5 and TRBJ1-1; tentative D call: TRBD1 (6 bases). In germline, CDR1 is LGHNT, CDR2 FRNRAP. The CDR3 has 15 residues. The germline V and J ends were trimmed by 2 bases and 5 bases, with 15 bases remaining between them. CDR3 loop: CASGLFGGRGTEAFF. In DNA, the CDR3 is TGTGCTAGTGGTTTGTTCGGGGGGCGGGGGACTGAAGCTTTCTTT.

V gene TRBV18 combines with J gene TRBJ2-2; D is perhaps TRBD1 (5 bases). The V gene lost 6 bases and the J gene lost 2 bases, with 13 bases spanning the gap. The length of the CDR3 is 15 residues. Looked up from germline, CDR1 is KGHSH and CDR2 is LQKENI. This CDR3 is CASSPRQGNTGELFF. The CDR3 bases are TGTGCCAGCTCCCCGCGGCAGGGAAACACCGGGGAGCTGTTTTTT.

The chain joins TRBV2 to TRBJ2-5, with 7 bases fitting TRBD1. Germline trimming cut 6 bases from V and 3 bases from J; bases unmatched to any gene: 4. The CDR3 is made up of 13 amino acids. Germline V gives CDR1 SNHLY, CDR2 FYNNEI. CDR3 sequence (DNA): TGTGCCAGCAGGAATACAGGGGAAGAGACCCAGTACTTC. Translating it yields CASRNTGEETQYF.

The rearrangement joins TRBV27 to TRBJ2-1, with TRBD1 as a possible D gene (6 bases). Per germline, CDR1 MNHEY and CDR2 SMNVEV (reference sequence). Trimming removed 2 bases at V and 5 bases at J, with 13 bases between. The CDR3 loop spans 15 amino acids. CDR3 DNA sequence: TGTGCCAGCAGTTTACGCCAGGGGAGCCACAATGAGCAGTTCTTC. Amino acids: CASSLRQGSHNEQFF.

The V gene is TRBV7-2, the J gene TRBJ2-1, with TRBD2 identical over 9 bases. Germline V lookup: CDR1 SGHTA, CDR2 FQGNSA. The CDR3 sequence is 14 residues long. J lost 6 bases, V lost 4 bases, and 4 bases had no gene match. The CDR3 nucleotides are TGTGCCAGCAGCTCCGGGACTAGCCCCAATGAGCAGTTCTTC. Its translation is CASSSGTSPNEQFF.

The chain employs TRBV5-4 and TRBJ2-1; TRBD2 aligns across 7 bases. The trim removed 4 bases at V and 7 bases at J, leaving 11 bases unmatched. Germline CDR1 and CDR2: SGHNT and YYREEE (reference sequence). The CDR3 consists of 15 residues. The chain's CDR3 is CASSLRGVGVNEQFF. As DNA, the CDR3 is TGTGCCAGCAGCCTCCGGGGGGTAGGGGTGAATGAGCAGTTCTTC. Full variable domain (outside the CDR3, taken from reference TRBV5-4 and TRBJ2-1): ETGVTQSPTHLIKTRGQQVTLRCSSQSGHNTVSWYQQALGQGPQFIFQYYREEENGRGNFPPRFSGLQFPNYSSELNVNALELDDSALYLCASSLRGVGVNEQFFGPGTRLTVL.

The chain carries TRBV28 and TRBJ1-5, with no clear D. V was pared by 5 bases and J by 1 base, with 21 bases between. This CDR3 is built from 18 residues. The V gene's germline CDR1 is MDHEN and CDR2 SYDVKM. This chain's CDR3 is CASSLPFGVSASNQPQHF. CDR3 sequence (DNA): TGTGCCAGCAGTCTTCCATTTGGGGTGAGTGCGAGCAATCAGCCCCAGCATTTT.

CDR3: CASSTRGAGELFF. The CDR3 DNA is TGTGCCAGCAGTACCAGGGGGGCCGGGGAGCTGTTTTTT. The genes are TRBV27 and TRBJ2-2, with D maybe TRBD1 (7 bases). Deletions cut 5 bases from V and 6 bases from J, with 10 bases between. The CDR3 is 13 amino acids. Germline-derived CDR1 and CDR2 are MNHEY and SMNVEV (reference sequence).

The genes are TRBV11-2 and TRBJ2-1; maybe TRBD1 (5 bases). The V gene lost 1 base and the J gene lost 4 bases, with 11 bases spanning the gap. The germline gives CDR1 SGHAT, CDR2 FQNNGV. The CDR3 totals 15 residues. The CDR3 reads CASSLGQRKYNEQFF. CDR3 DNA: TGTGCCAGCAGCTTAGGACAGAGGAAATACAATGAGCAGTTCTTC. The variable domain in full, with the rest retrieved from reference TRBV11-2 and TRBJ2-1, is EAGVAQSPRYKIIEKRQSVAFWCNPISGHATLYWYQQILGQGPKLLIQFQNNGVVDDSQLPKDRFSAERLKGVDSTLKIQPAKLEDSAVYLCASSLGQRKYNEQFFGPGTRLTVL.

The genes are TRBV5-1 and TRBJ1-3; no reliable D call. Germline V gene lookup returns CDR1 SGHRS and CDR2 YFSETQ. V was pared by 4 bases and J by 4 bases, with 9 bases between. The CDR3 extends over 13 amino acids. CDR3 coding DNA: TGCGCCAGCAGCGCTGACGGGGGAAACACCATATATTTT. Its translation is CASSADGGNTIYF.

The chain links TRBV6-5 to TRBJ2-7, with TRBD2 identical over 9 bases. Germline values: CDR1 MNHEY, CDR2 SVGAGI. This CDR3 has 14 residues. The J segment lost 4 bases and the V segment lost 7 bases, leaving 8 bases of the junction unmatched. The CDR3 DNA sequence: TGTGCCAGCACCAGAGTAGCGGGAGTTTACGAGCAGTACTTC. Amino acid sequence: CASTRVAGVYEQYF.

This chain links TRBV5-6 with TRBJ1-1; D remains ambiguous. Looked up from germline, CDR1 is SGHDT and CDR2 is YYEEEE. The CDR3 runs 11 residues. V was cut by 0 bases and J by 6 bases, with 3 bases left in between. Here the CDR3 reads CASSLEPEAFF. CDR3 bases: TGTGCCAGCAGCTTGGAACCTGAAGCTTTCTTT.

The chain carries TRBV28 and TRBJ1-5; possibly TRBD1 for D (5 bases). Trimming stripped 8 bases from V and 2 bases from J, with 13 bases between. The CDR3 runs to 14 residues. Germline V CDR1 and CDR2: MDHEN, SYDVKM. The CDR3 sequence: CASAQVGGNQPQHF. The DNA for the CDR3 is TGTGCCAGCGCTCAGGTGGGGGGCAATCAGCCCCAGCATTTT.

The V and J genes are TRBV18 and TRBJ1-2; 7 nucleotides align to TRBD1. The CDR3 runs to 16 residues. The V gene's germline CDR1 is KGHSH and CDR2 LQKENI. Trimming removed 1 base from V and 7 bases from J; junction bases left unmatched: 12. In nucleotides, the CDR3 is TGTGCCAGCTCACCACGGGTGGGACAGATGATTATTGGCTACACCTTC. Protein: CASSPRVGQMIIGYTF.

This rearrangement joins TRBV15 to TRBJ1-1; D is perhaps TRBD1 (5 bases). Germline V gene sequence: CDR1 LNHNV, CDR2 YYDKDF (reference sequence). Trimming took 6 bases from V and 3 from J, leaving 20 bases between them. The CDR3 runs to 16 residues. The CDR3 DNA reads TGTGCCACCAGGAAGACGGGGCCCAGCATGGACACTGAAGCTTTCTTT. Protein sequence: CATRKTGPSMDTEAFF.

The V call is TRBV18, the J call TRBJ2-3; 15 positions agree with TRBD2. V dropped 6 bases and J dropped 0; count of bases not matched to a gene: 4. Germline V lookup: CDR1 KGHSH, CDR2 LQKENI. The CDR3 is made up of 17 amino acids. The chain's CDR3 is CASSPGLAGGSTDTQYF. For the CDR3, the DNA is TGTGCCAGCTCCCCCGGACTAGCGGGAGGGAGCACAGATACGCAGTATTTT.

This chain links TRBV7-6 with TRBJ1-2; D might be TRBD1 (5 bases). Between the trimmed V and J ends, which lost 5 bases and 7 bases, there was a span of 17 bases. CDR3 size: 14 residues. Germline values: CDR1 SGHVS, CDR2 FNYEAQ. CDR3 sequence reads: CASSLGAGGRGYTF. The DNA for the CDR3 is TGTGCCAGCAGCCTCGGCGCGGGGGGTCGTGGCTACACCTTC.

The chain carries TRBV19 and TRBJ1-4; D perhaps matches TRBD1 (5 bases). V shed 7 bases and J shed 4 bases, with 13 bases lying between them. The CDR3 covers 14 residues. Per the germline V gene, CDR1 is LNHDA and CDR2 is SQIVND (reference sequence). For the CDR3, the DNA is TGTGCCAGTACCGAGGGACGGCTTAATGAAAAACTGTTTTTT. Protein product: CASTEGRLNEKLFF. The full variable domain, completed using reference TRBV19 and TRBJ1-4, is DGGITQSPKYLFRKEGQNVTLSCEQNLNHDAMYWYRQDPGQGLRLIYYSQIVNDFQKGDIAEGYSVSREKKESFPLTVTSAQKNPTAFYLCASTEGRLNEKLFFGSGTQLSVL.